Listed below are T cell receptor beta chains from one sample, sequenced in a study of blood T cell repertoires in COVID-19. TCRdb's copy holds only in-frame clones and misses some; the assay was immunoSEQ multiplex PCR. The sample comprises over 400,000 clones, less than 90% of which are singletons, and 8.3% rests with the top ten. The sequencing input was PBMCs or T cells enriched from blood (not recorded which). These receptors were obtained from a woman aged 55-70 years who had recovered from COVID-19. The CDR3 runs from the conserved cysteine through the conserved F or W. The D gene is left open where the match is weak. For some rows the clone size is stated as once, few or many, or as a class when expanded; others skip it.

abundance: .
d_gene: TRBD1
j_gene: TRBJ1-5
len: 18
v_gene: TRBV6-6
CDR3aa: CASRRRDRGMGSNQPQHF
CDR3nt: TGTGCCAGCAGGCGAAGGGACAGGGGAATGGGTAGCAATCAGCCCCAGCATTTT

abundance: .
d_gene: TRBD1
j_gene: TRBJ1-2
len: 14
v_gene: TRBV7-8
CDR3aa: CASSHTTGEGGYTF
CDR3nt: TGTGCCAGCAGCCATACGACAGGGGAAGGTGGCTACACCTTC

abundance: .
d_gene: .
j_gene: TRBJ1-2
len: 9
v_gene: TRBV19
CDR3aa: CASDTGYTF
CDR3nt: TGTGCCAGTGACACTGGCTACACCTTC

abundance: .
d_gene: TRBD1
j_gene: TRBJ1-5
len: 14
v_gene: TRBV5-5
CDR3aa: CASSLMGQGSPQHF
CDR3nt: TGTGCCAGCAGCTTGATGGGACAGGGCTCGCCCCAGCATTTT

abundance: .
d_gene: .
j_gene: TRBJ1-5
len: 13
v_gene: TRBV19
CDR3aa: CASGSRENQPQHF
CDR3nt: TGTGCCAGTGGAAGTAGGGAGAATCAGCCCCAGCATTTT

abundance: .
d_gene: TRBD2
j_gene: TRBJ2-2
len: 15
v_gene: TRBV30
CDR3aa: CAWKWRGGKTGELFF
CDR3nt: TGTGCCTGGAAATGGCGGGGGGGAAAAACCGGGGAGCTGTTTTTT

abundance: .
d_gene: .
j_gene: TRBJ2-2
len: 13
v_gene: TRBV29-1
CDR3aa: CSVDGGNTGELFF
CDR3nt: TGCAGCGTTGACGGGGGAAACACCGGGGAGCTGTTTTTT

abundance: few
d_gene: .
j_gene: TRBJ1-5
len: 15
v_gene: TRBV4-1
CDR3aa: CASSHIQASNQPQHF
CDR3nt: TGCGCCAGCAGCCATATACAGGCTAGCAATCAGCCCCAGCATTTT

abundance: .
d_gene: TRBD1
j_gene: TRBJ1-1
len: 15
v_gene: TRBV14
CDR3aa: CASSQAGTVNTEAFF
CDR3nt: TGTGCCAGCAGCCAAGCCGGGACAGTAAACACTGAAGCTTTCTTT

abundance: .
d_gene: TRBD1
j_gene: TRBJ2-1
len: 12
v_gene: TRBV2
CDR3aa: CASSFQGAWQFF
CDR3nt: TGTGCCAGCAGTTTCCAGGGGGCCTGGCAGTTCTTC

abundance: .
d_gene: .
j_gene: TRBJ1-6
len: 16
v_gene: TRBV7-2
CDR3aa: CASSLVSAGWYSPLHF
CDR3nt: TGTGCCAGCAGCTTAGTCTCGGCAGGGTGGTATTCACCCCTCCACTTT

abundance: .
d_gene: TRBD1
j_gene: TRBJ1-1
len: 18
v_gene: TRBV2
CDR3aa: CASSELRQGYFMNTEAFF
CDR3nt: TGTGCCAGCAGTGAACTGAGACAGGGCTACTTTATGAACACTGAAGCTTTCTTT

abundance: .
d_gene: .
j_gene: TRBJ2-4
len: 20
v_gene: TRBV7-6
CDR3aa: CASSPPARGQGGGLKNIQYF
CDR3nt: TGTGCCAGCAGCCCTCCCGCTAGAGGGCAGGGAGGTGGTCTTAAAAACATTCAGTACTTC

abundance: .
d_gene: TRBD1
j_gene: TRBJ1-2
len: 15
v_gene: TRBV19
CDR3aa: CASSTLRQGGYGYTF
CDR3nt: TGTGCCAGTAGTACCCTCAGACAGGGGGGCTATGGCTACACCTTC

abundance: .
d_gene: .
j_gene: TRBJ2-5
len: 14
v_gene: TRBV5-1
CDR3aa: CASSLGEVQETQYF
CDR3nt: TGCGCCAGCAGCTTGGGCGAAGTCCAAGAGACCCAGTACTTC

abundance: .
d_gene: .
j_gene: TRBJ2-7
len: 14
v_gene: TRBV30
CDR3aa: CAWSVPEGSYEQYF
CDR3nt: TGTGCCTGGAGTGTACCCGAGGGCTCCTACGAGCAGTACTTC

abundance: .
d_gene: TRBD1
j_gene: TRBJ1-3
len: 17
v_gene: TRBV15
CDR3aa: CATSRALPGQVGNTIYF
CDR3nt: TGTGCCACCAGCAGAGCCCTGCCTGGACAGGTGGGAAACACCATATATTTT

abundance: .
d_gene: TRBD1
j_gene: TRBJ2-1
len: 16
v_gene: TRBV5-1
CDR3aa: CASSFGTGNFYNEQFF
CDR3nt: TGCGCCAGCAGCTTCGGGACAGGGAATTTTTACAATGAGCAGTTCTTC

abundance: once
d_gene: TRBD2
j_gene: TRBJ2-3
len: 19
v_gene: TRBV3-1/TRBV3-2
CDR3aa: CASSLAGTSGGRRADTQYF
CDR3nt: TGTGCCAGCAGCCTAGCGGGGACTAGCGGGGGGAGGCGCGCAGATACGCAGTATTTT

abundance: .
d_gene: .
j_gene: TRBJ2-1
len: 11
v_gene: TRBV20-1
CDR3aa: CSAPGPRGQFF
CDR3nt: TGCAGTGCTCCTGGGCCCAGGGGGCAGTTCTTC

abundance: once
d_gene: TRBD2
j_gene: TRBJ2-3
len: 16
v_gene: TRBV10-3
CDR3aa: CAISRTSGGAADTQYF
CDR3nt: TGTGCCATCAGTCGGACTAGCGGGGGGGCCGCAGATACGCAGTATTTT

abundance: .
d_gene: TRBD1
j_gene: TRBJ1-6
len: 14
v_gene: TRBV11-3
CDR3aa: CASSLRDRVSPLHF
CDR3nt: TGTGCCAGCAGCCTCCGGGACAGGGTTTCACCCCTCCACTTT

abundance: .
d_gene: .
j_gene: TRBJ1-1
len: 15
v_gene: TRBV11-2
CDR3aa: CASSFRHLMNTEAFF
CDR3nt: TGTGCCAGCAGCTTTCGACATCTCATGAACACTGAAGCTTTCTTT

abundance: .
d_gene: TRBD1
j_gene: TRBJ2-7
len: 15
v_gene: TRBV28
CDR3aa: CASSPWDRFVKEQYF
CDR3nt: TGTGCCAGCAGTCCCTGGGACAGGTTCGTTAAGGAGCAGTACTTC

abundance: .
d_gene: .
j_gene: TRBJ2-1
len: 15
v_gene: TRBV15
CDR3aa: CATSRIGGGHNEQFF
CDR3nt: TGTGCCACCAGCCGCATAGGGGGGGGGCATAATGAGCAGTTCTTC

abundance: .
d_gene: .
j_gene: TRBJ2-3
len: 16
v_gene: TRBV3-1/TRBV3-2
CDR3aa: CASSQGVTRGTDTQYF
CDR3nt: TGTGCCAGCAGCCAAGGGGTTACTCGGGGCACAGATACGCAGTATTTT

abundance: few
d_gene: TRBD1
j_gene: TRBJ2-5
len: 15
v_gene: TRBV7-7
CDR3aa: CASSLPGTGKETQYF
CDR3nt: TGTGCCAGCAGCTTACCCGGGACAGGGAAAGAGACCCAGTACTTC

abundance: .
d_gene: .
j_gene: TRBJ2-1
len: 12
v_gene: TRBV3-1/TRBV3-2
CDR3aa: CASGREYNEQFF
CDR3nt: TGTGCCAGCGGGAGAGAATACAATGAGCAGTTCTTC

abundance: .
d_gene: .
j_gene: TRBJ1-5
len: 14
v_gene: TRBV6-2/TRBV6-3
CDR3aa: CASSYLDRNQPQHF
CDR3nt: TGTGCCAGCAGTTACCTTGACAGAAATCAGCCCCAGCATTTT

abundance: .
d_gene: .
j_gene: TRBJ1-1
len: 16
v_gene: TRBV13
CDR3aa: CASSLDPGSWNTEAFF
CDR3nt: TGTGCCAGCAGCTTAGATCCGGGGTCTTGGAACACTGAAGCTTTCTTT

abundance: once
d_gene: .
j_gene: TRBJ1-1
len: 15
v_gene: TRBV2
CDR3aa: CASTLGRAGNTEAFF
CDR3nt: TGTGCCAGCACTCTTGGGAGGGCTGGGAACACTGAAGCTTTCTTT

abundance: .
d_gene: .
j_gene: TRBJ1-5
len: 13
v_gene: TRBV27
CDR3aa: CASSFRDNQPQHF
CDR3nt: TGTGCCAGCAGTTTTCGGGACAATCAGCCCCAGCATTTT

abundance: .
d_gene: .
j_gene: TRBJ1-4
len: 14
v_gene: TRBV2
CDR3aa: CASSGFEPNEKLFF
CDR3nt: TGTGCCAGCAGTGGATTCGAGCCGAATGAAAAACTGTTTTTT

abundance: once
d_gene: TRBD1
j_gene: TRBJ1-3
len: 15
v_gene: TRBV3-1/TRBV3-2
CDR3aa: CASSSQGVAGNTIYF
CDR3nt: TGTGCCAGCAGCTCGCAGGGGGTGGCTGGAAACACCATATATTTT

abundance: .
d_gene: .
j_gene: TRBJ2-5
len: 14
v_gene: TRBV18
CDR3aa: CASSPSGAGETQYF
CDR3nt: TGTGCCAGCTCACCATCAGGGGCTGGGGAGACCCAGTACTTC

abundance: .
d_gene: TRBD2
j_gene: TRBJ2-3
len: 15
v_gene: TRBV25-1
CDR3aa: CASSDSGGGRDTQYF
CDR3nt: TGTGCCAGCAGTGACAGCGGGGGGGGTAGGGATACGCAGTATTTT

abundance: .
d_gene: .
j_gene: TRBJ1-2
len: 13
v_gene: TRBV27
CDR3aa: CASSLSVGVGYTF
CDR3nt: TGTGCCAGCAGTTTATCGGTAGGGGTGGGCTACACCTTC

abundance: .
d_gene: .
j_gene: TRBJ2-5
len: 15
v_gene: TRBV30
CDR3aa: CAWRGAGGLQETQYF
CDR3nt: TGTGCCTGGAGAGGGGCCGGGGGGCTCCAAGAGACCCAGTACTTC

abundance: .
d_gene: TRBD2
j_gene: TRBJ2-7
len: 15
v_gene: TRBV19
CDR3aa: CASRRSGISSYEQYF
CDR3nt: TGTGCCAGTAGGCGCAGCGGGATCAGCTCCTACGAGCAGTACTTC

abundance: once
d_gene: TRBD1
j_gene: TRBJ2-2
len: 16
v_gene: TRBV3-1/TRBV3-2
CDR3aa: CASSRGQVTGTGELFF
CDR3nt: TGTGCCAGCAGCCGCGGACAGGTCACCGGGACCGGGGAGCTGTTTTTT

abundance: .
d_gene: .
j_gene: TRBJ1-4
len: 14
v_gene: TRBV5-4
CDR3aa: CASSSDTYNEKLFF
CDR3nt: TGTGCCAGCAGCTCGGACACTTATAATGAAAAACTGTTTTTT